One sample yielded the 26 T cell receptor beta chains listed below, sequenced in a study of cytomegalovirus exposure and HLA in healthy donors. PCR primers comprised 60 Vbeta and 13 Jbeta primers. Assay: immunoSEQ multiplex PCR; the TCRdb copy retains only in-frame clones and omits some. Of approximately 140,000 clones listed, 80% to 90% are singletons. Specimen: PBMCs. These receptors all stem from a woman aged 40-49 years in good health and CMV-seropositive.

This clone was found a few times. This rearrangement joins TRBV5-1 to TRBJ1-1; D gene unclear. Germline V gene data show CDR1 as SGHRS and CDR2 as YFSETQ. V was shortened by 6 bases and J by 0 bases, with 9 bases between the two germline ends. The CDR3 is 13 amino acids. This CDR3 is CASTLDMNTEAFF. CDR3 coding DNA: TGCGCCAGCACCTTAGACATGAACACTGAAGCTTTCTTT.

The chain has TRBV5-1 and TRBJ2-6, with D uncertain. Germline V gives CDR1 SGHRS, CDR2 YFSETQ. Trimming cost V 5 bases and J 2 bases, with 11 bases left between them. This CDR3 is built from 15 residues. The CDR3 nucleotides are TGCGCCAGCAGTACTCAATCGCCTGGGGCCAACGTCCTGACTTTC. It encodes CASSTQSPGANVLTF.

The chain uses TRBV19 and TRBJ2-3; 11 bases are a match to TRBD2. The V and J ends lost 5 bases and 1 base, in that order; junction bases with no gene match: 5. The CDR3 length is 16 residues. Germline lookup yields CDR1 LNHDA and CDR2 SQIVND (reference sequence). The CDR3 sequence is CASSPSTSGGTDTQYF. The CDR3 DNA follows: TGTGCCAGTAGTCCTTCGACTAGCGGGGGCACAGATACGCAGTATTTT.

A few counts support this clone. The gene calls are TRBV30 and TRBJ1-1; weak D call: TRBD1 (5 bases). V shed 8 bases and J shed 0 bases, with 13 bases lying between them. CDR1 is GTSNPN and CDR2 is SVGIG in the germline V gene (reference sequence). The CDR3 extends over 13 amino acids. The CDR3 spells CAGGARMNTEAFF. DNA of the CDR3: TGTGCCGGAGGGGCCAGGATGAACACTGAAGCTTTCTTT.

A few counts support this clone. This chain joins TRBV29-1 and TRBJ1-2; a weak D match, TRBD1 (6 bases). V was trimmed by 7 bases and J by 5 bases, leaving 14 bases between them. This CDR3 has 12 amino acids. Germline CDR1 and CDR2: SQVTM and ANQGSEA. This CDR3 is CSAQTGTYGYTF. The CDR3 DNA sequence: TGCAGCGCCCAGACAGGCACTTATGGCTACACCTTC.

Notes on this clone: The junction departs from the called germline gene at one end, perhaps through a read error. The genes are TRBV7-2 and TRBJ2-1; 9 bases align to TRBD1. CDR3 length: 15 residues. In germline, CDR1 is SGHTA, CDR2 FQGNSA. In DNA form, the CDR3 reads TGTGCCAGCAGGGGGCCAGGAGGGACAGGGCGTGATGTGGTCTTC. Translated, it gives CASRGPGGTGRDVVF.

This clone was seen only once. V and J are TRBV6-1 and TRBJ2-2, with D possibly being TRBD2 (5 bases). The CDR3 loop spans 14 amino acids. From germline, CDR1 is MNHNS and CDR2 SASEGT. With 3 bases removed from V and 7 bases from J, the gap between germline ends came to 12 bases. CDR3 sequence: CASSEMGDGGELFF. Written as DNA, the CDR3 is TGTGCCAGCAGTGAGATGGGAGATGGCGGGGAGCTGTTTTTT.

The genes are TRBV7-9 and TRBJ1-3, with D perhaps TRBD1 (5 bases). This CDR3 is 16 amino acids long. V was shortened by 5 bases and J by 0 bases, with 14 bases between the two germline ends. CDR1 and CDR2 (germline): SEHNR, FQNEAQ (reference sequence). CDR3 bases: TGTGCCAGCAGCCTTGGAGGCGGGACCTCTGGAAACACCATATATTTT. This sequence encodes CASSLGGGTSGNTIYF.

The V and J genes are TRBV28 and TRBJ1-1; 10 nucleotides agree with TRBD1. The CDR3 sequence is 16 residues long. The junction had 10 bases not matched to a gene; V was cut back by 5 bases and J by 4 bases. Germline CDR1 and CDR2: MDHEN and SYDVKM. The CDR3 protein is CASSDRDRGWGTEAFF. In nucleotides, the CDR3 is TGTGCCAGCAGTGACCGGGACAGGGGTTGGGGCACTGAAGCTTTCTTT.

The chain carries TRBV28 and TRBJ1-2; maybe TRBD1 (5 bases). V lost 7 bases, J lost 1 base, and 10 bases lay in between. Looked up from germline, CDR1 is MDHEN and CDR2 is SYDVKM. The CDR3 extends over 13 amino acids. The CDR3 reads CASTQGRNYGYTF. The CDR3 DNA sequence: TGTGCCAGCACCCAGGGCCGTAACTATGGCTACACCTTC.

The chain links TRBV5-1 to TRBJ1-1; 7 bases map to TRBD1. CDR1 and CDR2 (germline): SGHRS, YFSETQ. Trimming cost V 4 bases and J 3 bases; bases outside gene matches: 9. The CDR3 is 15 amino acids. In DNA, the CDR3 is TGCGCCAGCAGCCAATTAGGGGGCGCGTACACTGAAGCTTTCTTT. The encoded protein is CASSQLGGAYTEAFF.

This chain uses TRBV28 with TRBJ2-7; D perhaps matches TRBD2 (5 bases). The CDR3 runs to 14 residues. Deletions cut 2 bases from V and 2 bases from J, with 10 bases between. Germline CDR1 and CDR2: MDHEN and SYDVKM. The CDR3 nucleotides are TGTGCCAGCAGTTTACCCCTAGCAGCCTACGAGCAGTACTTC. Protein sequence: CASSLPLAAYEQYF.

This chain links TRBV28 with TRBJ2-7; D possibly corresponds to TRBD1 (6 bases). CDR1 and CDR2 from the germline V gene are MDHEN and SYDVKM. Between the trimmed V and J ends, which lost 4 bases and 5 bases, there was a span of 9 bases. The CDR3 sequence is 12 residues long. CDR3 in amino acids: CASSSNRDEQYF. The CDR3 coding sequence is TGTGCCAGCAGTTCGAACAGGGACGAGCAGTACTTC.

This clone was found once. The chain joins TRBV29-1 to TRBJ1-1, with TRBD1 matching 9 bases. CDR3 length: 16 residues. V shed 4 bases, J shed 0 bases, and the junction held 9 bases outside the gene matches. The germline CDR1 and CDR2 sequences are SQVTM and ANQGSEA. This CDR3 reads CSVASGTGNMNTEAFF. CDR3 nucleotide sequence: TGCAGCGTTGCTTCTGGGACAGGGAACATGAACACTGAAGCTTTCTTT.

This chain links TRBV7-3 with TRBJ2-2; TRBD2 matches 13 bases. CDR3 length: 18 amino acids. The germline V gene encodes CDR1 SGHTA and CDR2 FQGTGA. V was pared by 3 bases and J by 1 base, with 5 bases of the junction left unmatched. CDR3: CASSFSGTSGVNTGELFF. The CDR3 DNA follows: TGTGCCAGCAGCTTCTCCGGGACTAGCGGGGTGAACACCGGGGAGCTGTTTTTT. Full variable domain (remainder filled in from reference TRBV7-3 and TRBJ2-2): GAGVSQTPSNKVTEKGKYVELRCDPISGHTALYWYRQSLGQGPEFLIYFQGTGAADDSGLPNDRFFAVRPEGSVSTLKIQRTERGDSAVYLCASSFSGTSGVNTGELFFGEGSRLTVL.

The chain carries TRBV7-3 and TRBJ2-2; D may be TRBD2 (6 bases). CDR3 length: 15 amino acids. V shed 4 bases and J shed 3 bases, with 12 bases lying between them. Germline CDR1 and CDR2: SGHTA and FQGTGA. The CDR3 nucleotides read TGTGCCAGCAGCTCCCAAGTAGCGGACACCGGGGAGCTGTTTTTT. Encoded protein: CASSSQVADTGELFF.

The V call is TRBV5-1, the J call TRBJ2-5; D is undetermined. The ends were cut back, 3 bases at V and 2 bases at J, with 14 bases in the middle. CDR3 length equals 15 residues. The germline CDR1 and CDR2 sequences are SGHRS and YFSETQ. CDR3: CASSSLLGGQETQYF. The DNA for the CDR3 is TGCGCCAGCAGCTCGTTATTAGGCGGACAAGAGACCCAGTACTTC. Looking up the rest from reference TRBV5-1 and TRBJ2-5 gives the full variable domain: KAGVTQTPRYLIKTRGQQVTLSCSPISGHRSVSWYQQTPGQGLQFLFEYFSETQRNKGNFPGRFSGRQFSNSRSEMNVSTLELGDSALYLCASSSLLGGQETQYFGPGTRLLVL.

This clone was observed a handful of times. This rearrangement joins TRBV29-1 to TRBJ1-2, with D perhaps matching TRBD1 (6 bases). The V gene lost 4 bases and the J gene lost 8 bases, with 14 bases spanning the gap. CDR3 length: 12 amino acids. The germline V gene has CDR1 SQVTM and CDR2 ANQGSEA. This CDR3 reads CSVVTDSGGYTF. Written as DNA, the CDR3 is TGCAGCGTTGTAACGGACAGTGGCGGCTACACCTTC.

The chain joins TRBV5-4 to TRBJ2-5; 9 bases are shared with TRBD2. The CDR3 loop spans 15 amino acids. The ends lost 1 base at V and 4 bases at J; junction bases unmatched: 5. Looked up from germline, CDR1 is SGHNT and CDR2 is YYREEE (reference sequence). For the CDR3, the DNA is TGTGCCAGCAGCTTGTTAGCGGGGGTCCCAGAGACCCAGTACTTC. Its translation is CASSLLAGVPETQYF.

The J gene is TRBJ2-3, the V gene TRBV29-1; tentatively, D is TRBD2 (6 bases). V lost 4 bases and J lost 9, with 26 bases in between. The CDR3 totals 16 residues. The germline gives CDR1 SQVTM, CDR2 ANQGSEA. CDR3 sequence: CSVGSSGDVGLKTQYF. The CDR3 DNA is TGCAGCGTTGGGTCGTCGGGAGACGTAGGCCTCAAAACGCAGTATTTT.

This rearrangement joins TRBV28 to TRBJ2-1, with a tentative D call TRBD2 (6 bases). The CDR3 has 14 amino acids. The V and J ends lost 7 bases and 6 bases respectively, with 16 bases between them. Per germline, CDR1 MDHEN and CDR2 SYDVKM. The DNA for the CDR3 is TGTGCCAGCACCATAGGAGGGCCCGGCAATGAGCAGTTCTTC. It codes for CASTIGGPGNEQFF.

The genes are TRBV6-6 and TRBJ2-3, with TRBD2 identical over 7 bases. The CDR3 consists of 16 residues. Trimming at V came to 1 base and at J to 3 bases, leaving 7 bases not matched to a gene. Germline V gene lookup returns CDR1 MNHNY and CDR2 SVGAGI (reference sequence). The CDR3 bases are TGTGCCAGCAGTTACTGGTCAGGGCGGGGGACAGATACGCAGTATTTT. This encodes CASSYWSGRGTDTQYF.

The chain joins TRBV2 to TRBJ2-3; D gene unclear. Germline V gene data show CDR1 as SNHLY and CDR2 as FYNNEI. Trimming cost V 4 bases and J 3 bases, with 5 bases left between them. The CDR3 spans 12 residues. CDR3 amino acids: CASSVRTDTQYF. The CDR3 nucleotides read TGTGCCAGCAGTGTTCGGACAGATACGCAGTATTTT. The complete variable domain, with remaining parts taken from reference TRBV2 and TRBJ2-3, reads EPEVTQTPSHQVTQMGQEVILRCVPISNHLYFYWYRQILGQKVEFLVSFYNNEISEKSEIFDDQFSVERPDGSNFTLKIRSTKLEDSAMYFCASSVRTDTQYFGPGTRLTVL.

V usage is TRBV9 and J usage is TRBJ1-3, with D possibly being TRBD1 (6 bases). V was cut by 3 bases and J by 4 bases, with 14 bases left in between. CDR1 SGDLS and CDR2 YYNGEE come from the germline V gene. The CDR3 is made up of 15 amino acids. For the CDR3, the DNA is TGTGCCAGCAGCGCCCTACAGGGAACAGGAAACACCATATATTTT. Encoded protein: CASSALQGTGNTIYF.

The chain uses TRBV10-3 and TRBJ2-3, with TRBD2 matching 11 bases. In germline, CDR1 is ENHRY, CDR2 SYGVKD. J lost 1 base, V lost 7 bases, and 1 base had no gene match. The CDR3 totals 14 residues. In DNA, the CDR3 is TGTGCCATCAAGGGACTAGCGGGCACAGATACGCAGTATTTT. This gives the protein CAIKGLAGTDTQYF.

The chain recombines TRBV30 with TRBJ1-5; D gene unclear. Deletions cut 2 bases from V and 3 bases from J, with 11 bases between. Germline values: CDR1 GTSNPN, CDR2 SVGIG (reference sequence). The CDR3 extends over 14 amino acids. This CDR3 is CAWSFGTDNQPQHF. The CDR3 DNA follows: TGTGCCTGGAGTTTCGGAACAGACAATCAGCCCCAGCATTTT. The variable domain in full, completed from reference TRBV30 and TRBJ1-5, reads SQTIHQWPATLVQPVGSPLSLECTVEGTSNPNLYWYRQAAGRGLQLLFYSVGIGQISSEVPQNLSASRPQDRQFILSSKKLLLSDSGFYLCAWSFGTDNQPQHFGDGTRLSIL.